The source of this T cell receptor (beta chain) is a study of CD8+CD57+ T cells in acquired aplastic anemia. Across the study: Average DNA yield from sorted CD4+ and CD8+ cells was approximately 3 ug. The study obtained approximately 11 million reads on average for CD4+ cells from healthy donors. Whole-study findings and limits: Significance was not reached for CD8+ Simpson's diversity between patients and controls. Some 31 sequences, all CD8+ CDR3, were shared between patients and controls.

In its sample, this clonotype was seen a few times. Its target is not known. Profiling of TCR beta VDJ combinations and CDR3 sequences used genomic DNA as template. TCRdb recomputed calls from the reads with MiXCR, one row per CDR3 protein. The sample comprises about 130,000 distinct CDR3 sequences, 48% of which are singletons, and under 3% rests with the top ten. Germline V gives CDR1 SGHNT, CDR2 YYREEE (reference sequence). V trimming: 4 bases; J trimming: 7 bases; junction bases outside the gene matches: 10. This CDR3 has 15 amino acids. The rearrangement joins TRBV5-4 to TRBJ2-1, with 8 bases aligning to TRBD2. The specimen sequenced was sorted CD4+, CD8+, or CD8+CD57+ T cells (not recorded which) from PBMCs. This TCR was sampled from a human donor in good health, serving as a control. CDR3 in DNA: TGTGCCAGCAGCAACTCCCCGGGACTAGAGAATGAGCAGTTCTTC. Translation: CASSNSPGLENEQFF.